This T cell receptor beta chain was documented in a study of blood T cell repertoires in COVID-19. Trimming cost V 0 bases and J 6 bases; bases outside gene matches: 16. Looked up from germline, CDR1 is GTSNPN and CDR2 is SVGIG (reference sequence). The CDR3 is 18 amino acids. This table comes from immunoSEQ multiplex PCR, and its TCRdb copy is limited to in-frame clones, with some not included. The sample holds some 270,000 clones, less than 90% seen once. The chain uses TRBV30 and TRBJ2-7; 11 positions agree with TRBD1. This clonotype originated in a woman between 40 and 50 years old who had recovered from COVID-19. The sequenced sample was peripheral blood. The CDR3 nucleotides are TGTGCCTGGAGTGTAAGCCCCATGAATCGGGACAGGGGGACCGAGCAGTACTTC. Protein product: CAWSVSPMNRDRGTEQYF.